The 12 T cell receptor beta chains below were found in one sample sequenced in a study of CD8 T cells in Susac syndrome. The RNA, about 0.45 to 1 ug, was put through reverse transcription using random hexamers. TCRdb processed the immunoSEQ multiplex PCR reads anew with MiXCR; each CDR3 protein has one entry. The table shows about 250,000 distinct CDR3 sequences, with roughly 95% occurring only once. The sequencing sample was made of CD4+ T cells from PBMCs. The source is a human donor with multiple sclerosis.

The chain uses TRBV5-1 and TRBJ1-1, with D uncertain. Germline lookup yields CDR1 SGHRS and CDR2 YFSETQ. The CDR3 totals 14 residues. Trimming removed 3 bases at V and 2 bases at J, with 11 bases between. In nucleotides, the CDR3 is TGCGCCAGCAGCTCCCTCGTCGATAACACTGAAGCTTTCTTT. Encoded protein: CASSSLVDNTEAFF.

The chain uses TRBV13 and TRBJ1-1; no definite D call. The V gene lost 3 bases and the J gene lost 3 bases, with 8 bases spanning the gap. The CDR3 has 13 residues. CDR1 and CDR2 (germline): PRHDT, FYEKMQ (reference sequence). The CDR3 loop is CASSFSRDTEAFF. The CDR3 region has the DNA TGTGCCAGCAGCTTCTCTAGAGACACTGAAGCTTTCTTT.

This sequence joins TRBV7-9 and TRBJ2-5, with TRBD1 as a possible D gene (6 bases). V was shortened by 8 bases and J by 5 bases, with 18 bases between the two germline ends. This CDR3 is built from 14 residues. Germline CDR1 reads SEHNR; CDR2 reads FQNEAQ (reference sequence). The CDR3 loop reads CASRPEQGSETQYF. The CDR3 nucleotides are TGTGCCAGCCGACCCGAACAGGGTTCCGAGACCCAGTACTTC.

This clonotype has only one observation. The gene calls are TRBV6-5 and TRBJ2-7; no clear D. Trimming pared 4 bases from V and 5 bases from J, leaving 12 bases between. Germline CDR1 reads MNHEY; CDR2 reads SVGAGI. The CDR3 is made up of 13 amino acids. In nucleotides, the CDR3 is TGTGCCAGCAGTTCCAGAATGAGGAACGAGCAGTACGTC. It yields the protein CASSSRMRNEQYV.

The chain carries TRBV11-1 and TRBJ2-7, with D maybe TRBD2 (7 bases). V shed 0 bases and J shed 10 bases, with 13 bases lying between them. Germline V gene data show CDR1 as SGHAT and CDR2 as FQDESV (reference sequence). The CDR3 is 13 residues long. Here the CDR3 reads CASSLAAGALQYF. In nucleotides, the CDR3 is TGTGCCAGCAGCTTAGCTGCGGGGGCACTACAGTACTTC.

The chain links TRBV29-1 to TRBJ2-1; 8 positions agree with TRBD2. Trimming cost V 4 bases and J 15 bases; bases outside gene matches: 8. The V gene's germline CDR1 is SQVTM and CDR2 ANQGSEA. The CDR3 loop spans 11 amino acids. The CDR3 nucleotides read TGCAGCGTTGCTCCGGGACTAGAGGCGTTCTTC. Encoded protein: CSVAPGLEAFF.

The chain is built from TRBV7-9 and TRBJ2-1; D remains unclear. Trimming removed 8 bases from V and 2 bases from J, with 16 bases in between. This CDR3 has 15 residues. The germline V gene has CDR1 SEHNR and CDR2 FQNEAQ (reference sequence). The DNA of the CDR3 is TGTGCCAGCGAAGGGAAGCTTTGGGCCTACAATGAGCAGTTCTTC. Its protein is CASEGKLWAYNEQFF.

V is TRBV7-2 and J is TRBJ2-7; 11 nucleotides align to TRBD2. The germline CDR1 and CDR2 sequences are SGHTA and FQGNSA. Germline trimming cut 4 bases from V and 3 bases from J; bases unmatched to any gene: 11. The CDR3 has 17 amino acids. The CDR3: CASSSQSLAGGGYEQYV. The CDR3 coding sequence is TGTGCCAGCAGCTCCCAGAGTTTAGCGGGAGGGGGCTACGAGCAGTACGTC.

This chain joins TRBV7-2 and TRBJ2-4, with D maybe TRBD1 (5 bases). The germline CDR1 and CDR2 sequences are SGHTA and FQGNSA. V shed 0 bases and J shed 9 bases, with 9 bases lying between them. The CDR3 runs to 13 residues. In DNA, the CDR3 is TGTGCCAGCAGCTTAGCGCAGGGTGCCATTCAGTACTTC. Amino acid sequence: CASSLAQGAIQYF.

The J gene is TRBJ1-1, the V gene TRBV5-1, with 9 bases aligning to TRBD1. The CDR3 is 14 amino acids. The germline V gene has CDR1 SGHRS and CDR2 YFSETQ. V shed 0 bases, J shed 11 bases, and the junction held 8 bases outside the gene matches. CDR3 nucleotide sequence: TGCGCCAGCAGCTTGGGCGGGGACAGGGAGTCGGCTTTCTTT. Amino acid sequence: CASSLGGDRESAFF.

The gene calls are TRBV25-1 and TRBJ1-1, with D unresolved. Germline V CDR1 and CDR2: MGHDK, SYGVNS. Trimming took off 3 bases at V and 0 bases at J, with 5 bases between the two ends. The CDR3 has 13 amino acids. In nucleotides, the CDR3 is TGTGCCAGCAGTGACCCCATGAACACTGAAGCTTTCTTT. Residues: CASSDPMNTEAFF.

This chain joins TRBV10-3 and TRBJ2-7, with TRBD2 as a possible D gene (6 bases). The CDR3 is 15 residues long. Trimming shortened V by 0 bases and J by 3 bases, and 12 bases separated the two germline ends. Germline V gene sequence: CDR1 ENHRY, CDR2 SYGVKD. This CDR3 is CAISESGGAIYEQYF. The CDR3 nucleotides are TGTGCCATCAGTGAGTCAGGAGGGGCGATCTACGAGCAGTACTTC.